The present T cell receptor beta chain was sequenced within a study of T-cell reconstitution after alpha-beta-depleted transplantation in children. Broader study findings: At around two months after transplant, the alpha-beta T cells were reportedly derived from several hundred expanded clones that came from non-depleted graft cells. A year post-transplant, T-cell counts and diversity derived mostly from newly produced T cells.

Unique molecular identifiers were used to barcode this TCRbeta library. TCRdb redid the calling of the PCR reads with MiXCR, one entry per CDR3 protein. Among 55,000 to 65,000 distinct CDR3 sequences listed, 44% were seen once. Turning to this clonotype: Antigen unknown.

The V gene's germline CDR1 is MDHEN and CDR2 SYDVKM. This CDR3 contains 12 residues. V lost 6 bases and J lost 8; bases outside the gene matches: 3. The rearrangement joins TRBV28 to TRBJ1-2; TRBD1 aligns across 10 bases. The TCR originated in a male patient younger than 18 who had a stem cell transplant for acute lymphoblastic leukemia, so the T cells may come from the graft donor. This sample comprised PBMCs, mostly from graft donor cells, obtained 360 days after TCRalphabeta/CD19-depleted stem cell transplant. CDR3 in amino acids: CASRGTGVGYTF. The CDR3 nucleotides read TGTGCCAGCAGGGGGACAGGGGTCGGCTACACCTTC.